Listed below are T cell receptor beta chains from one sample, sequenced in a study of blood T cell repertoires in COVID-19. Clones were read by immunoSEQ multiplex PCR, and TCRdb kept only the in-frame ones, dropping some. The sample contains roughly 570,000 clones, around nine tenths of which appear only once. Sequencing was carried out using peripheral blood. The receptors come from a woman between 45 and 65 years old with COVID-19, enrolled during active disease. Both conserved end residues are part of each CDR3. Each record gives: D gene, V gene, J gene, clone size, CDR3 protein, CDR3 DNA. A D gene is named only where the DNA matches it firmly. Size is stated for part of the rows, as once, few or many counts, or as a class when the clone is expanded.

d_call: TRBD1; v_call: TRBV10-3; j_call: TRBJ2-6; clone_size: NA; cdr3_aa: CAISEGGQGATRGANVLTF; cdr3_nt: TGTGCCATCAGTGAGGGGGGACAGGGGGCAACGAGAGGGGCCAACGTCCTGACTTTC
d_call: TRBD1; v_call: TRBV6-1; j_call: TRBJ2-3; clone_size: NA; cdr3_aa: CASSEFRDRATQYF; cdr3_nt: TGTGCCAGCAGTGAGTTCCGGGACAGGGCTACGCAGTATTTT
d_call: NA; v_call: TRBV6-2/TRBV6-3; j_call: TRBJ2-7; clone_size: NA; cdr3_aa: CASSSGGYEQYF; cdr3_nt: TGTGCCAGCAGCTCCGGTGGCTACGAGCAGTACTTC
d_call: TRBD2; v_call: TRBV7-8; j_call: TRBJ2-3; clone_size: NA; cdr3_aa: CASSLLAGITDTQYF; cdr3_nt: TGTGCCAGCAGCTTACTAGCGGGGATCACAGATACGCAGTATTTT
d_call: NA; v_call: TRBV5-5; j_call: TRBJ2-7; clone_size: NA; cdr3_aa: CASSASGSYEQYF; cdr3_nt: TGTGCCAGCAGCGCCAGCGGCTCCTACGAGCAGTACTTC
d_call: TRBD1; v_call: TRBV10-1; j_call: TRBJ2-7; clone_size: once; cdr3_aa: CASSKGQSYEQYF; cdr3_nt: TGCGCCAGCAGCAAGGGACAGTCTTACGAGCAGTACTTC
d_call: TRBD2; v_call: TRBV7-9; j_call: TRBJ2-2; clone_size: NA; cdr3_aa: CASTYGGAAGELFF; cdr3_nt: TGTGCCAGCACATACGGGGGGGCTGCCGGGGAGCTGTTTTTT
d_call: TRBD1; v_call: TRBV4-1; j_call: TRBJ1-5; clone_size: NA; cdr3_aa: CASSRQGSNQPQHF; cdr3_nt: TGCGCCAGCAGCCGACAGGGAAGCAATCAGCCCCAGCATTTT
d_call: NA; v_call: TRBV5-1; j_call: TRBJ2-7; clone_size: NA; cdr3_aa: CASSLDRDSYEQYF; cdr3_nt: TGCGCCAGCAGCTTGGACCGGGACTCCTACGAGCAGTACTTC
d_call: TRBD1; v_call: TRBV5-1; j_call: TRBJ1-2; clone_size: NA; cdr3_aa: CASSPSGQGVWDGYTF; cdr3_nt: TGCGCCAGCAGCCCTTCGGGACAGGGGGTTTGGGATGGCTACACCTTC
d_call: NA; v_call: TRBV7-8; j_call: TRBJ1-1; clone_size: few; cdr3_aa: CASSTGRNTEAFF; cdr3_nt: TGTGCCAGCAGCACCGGGAGGAACACTGAAGCTTTCTTT
d_call: TRBD1; v_call: TRBV19; j_call: TRBJ1-2; clone_size: NA; cdr3_aa: CASRGQGINYGYTF; cdr3_nt: TGTGCCAGTAGGGGACAGGGCATCAACTATGGCTACACCTTC
d_call: TRBD2; v_call: TRBV9; j_call: TRBJ2-1; clone_size: NA; cdr3_aa: CASSVAPSGGIFSTHEQFF; cdr3_nt: TGTGCCAGCAGCGTAGCCCCTAGCGGGGGAATATTCAGCACACATGAGCAGTTCTTC
d_call: NA; v_call: TRBV18; j_call: TRBJ1-2; clone_size: NA; cdr3_aa: CASSPPGGHGYTF; cdr3_nt: TGTGCCAGCTCACCACCGGGAGGGCATGGCTACACCTTC
d_call: TRBD1; v_call: TRBV27; j_call: TRBJ1-6; clone_size: NA; cdr3_aa: CASSLRTGGSPLHF; cdr3_nt: TGTGCCAGCAGTTTACGCACAGGGGGATCACCCCTCCACTTT
d_call: NA; v_call: TRBV6-1; j_call: TRBJ1-2; clone_size: NA; cdr3_aa: CASSVTGVGRNYGYTF; cdr3_nt: TGTGCCAGCAGTGTCACCGGGGTTGGCCGGAACTATGGCTACACCTTC
d_call: NA; v_call: TRBV18; j_call: TRBJ1-1; clone_size: NA; cdr3_aa: CASSPEGGTEAFF; cdr3_nt: TGTGCCAGCTCACCTGAAGGGGGCACTGAAGCTTTCTTT
d_call: NA; v_call: TRBV28; j_call: TRBJ1-6; clone_size: NA; cdr3_aa: CASSLFVSSYNSPLHF; cdr3_nt: TGTGCCAGCAGTTTATTCGTCAGCTCCTATAATTCACCCCTCCACTTT
d_call: NA; v_call: TRBV19; j_call: TRBJ1-5; clone_size: few; cdr3_aa: CASSGNHQPQHF; cdr3_nt: TGTGCCAGTAGTGGCAACCATCAGCCCCAGCATTTT
d_call: NA; v_call: TRBV5-1; j_call: TRBJ1-2; clone_size: NA; cdr3_aa: CASSLEGVDGYTF; cdr3_nt: TGCGCCAGCAGCTTGGAAGGGGTTGATGGCTACACCTTC
d_call: TRBD1; v_call: TRBV30; j_call: TRBJ1-2; clone_size: NA; cdr3_aa: CAWRQDRVGYGYTF; cdr3_nt: TGTGCCTGGAGACAAGACAGGGTCGGCTATGGCTACACCTTC
d_call: NA; v_call: TRBV11-2; j_call: TRBJ2-7; clone_size: NA; cdr3_aa: CASSFSQGSYEQYF; cdr3_nt: TGTGCCAGCAGCTTCTCCCAGGGCTCCTACGAGCAGTACTTC
d_call: TRBD2; v_call: TRBV13; j_call: TRBJ2-3; clone_size: NA; cdr3_aa: CASSHPRGTSGRDTQYF; cdr3_nt: TGTGCCAGCAGCCACCCCCGGGGGACTAGCGGGCGGGATACGCAGTATTTT
d_call: TRBD2; v_call: TRBV2; j_call: TRBJ2-3; clone_size: NA; cdr3_aa: CAKQGRAGAYGTQYF; cdr3_nt: TGTGCCAAGCAGGGTAGAGCGGGGGCGTATGGTACGCAGTATTTT
d_call: NA; v_call: TRBV24-1; j_call: TRBJ1-1; clone_size: NA; cdr3_aa: CATSEGRKNTEAFF; cdr3_nt: TGTGCCACCAGTGAGGGCCGGAAGAACACTGAAGCTTTCTTT
d_call: TRBD1; v_call: TRBV5-1; j_call: TRBJ2-3; clone_size: NA; cdr3_aa: CASSPGQGVADTQYF; cdr3_nt: TGCGCCAGCAGCCCAGGACAGGGTGTTGCAGATACGCAGTATTTT
d_call: NA; v_call: TRBV27; j_call: TRBJ1-4; clone_size: NA; cdr3_aa: CASSLGTTPEKLFF; cdr3_nt: TGTGCCAGCAGTTTAGGGACTACCCCTGAAAAACTGTTTTTT
d_call: NA; v_call: TRBV5-1; j_call: TRBJ2-2; clone_size: NA; cdr3_aa: CASSAHLEGGELFF; cdr3_nt: TGCGCCAGCAGCGCCCACCTGGAGGGCGGGGAGCTGTTTTTT
d_call: NA; v_call: TRBV5-1; j_call: TRBJ2-7; clone_size: NA; cdr3_aa: CASSLSSYEQYF; cdr3_nt: TGCGCCAGCAGCCTGAGCTCCTACGAGCAGTACTTC
d_call: NA; v_call: TRBV7-8; j_call: TRBJ2-7; clone_size: NA; cdr3_aa: CASSLASSYEQYF; cdr3_nt: TGTGCCAGCAGCTTAGCCTCCTCCTACGAGCAGTACTTC
d_call: NA; v_call: TRBV5-1; j_call: TRBJ2-1; clone_size: NA; cdr3_aa: CASSLGKTVGNEQFF; cdr3_nt: TGCGCCAGCAGCTTGGGCAAAACGGTCGGCAATGAGCAGTTCTTC
d_call: TRBD1; v_call: TRBV7-8; j_call: TRBJ1-5; clone_size: few; cdr3_aa: CASSPRTGGIVVSNQPQHF; cdr3_nt: TGTGCCAGCAGCCCGCGGACAGGGGGCATCGTCGTTAGCAATCAGCCCCAGCATTTT
d_call: NA; v_call: TRBV19; j_call: TRBJ1-3; clone_size: NA; cdr3_aa: CASSNTGPSGNTIYF; cdr3_nt: TGTGCCAGTAGTAATACCGGTCCCTCTGGAAACACCATATATTTT
d_call: TRBD2; v_call: TRBV6-6; j_call: TRBJ2-1; clone_size: NA; cdr3_aa: CASSYGGGAYNEQFF; cdr3_nt: TGTGCCAGCAGTTACGGCGGGGGGGCCTACAATGAGCAGTTCTTC
d_call: NA; v_call: TRBV30; j_call: TRBJ1-2; clone_size: NA; cdr3_aa: CAWISPDRPYGYTF; cdr3_nt: TGTGCCTGGATCTCCCCCGACAGGCCCTATGGCTACACCTTC
d_call: NA; v_call: TRBV5-1; j_call: TRBJ1-2; clone_size: NA; cdr3_aa: CASSLEGSGGLYGYTF; cdr3_nt: TGCGCCAGCAGCTTGGAGGGCAGTGGGGGACTTTATGGCTACACCTTC
d_call: NA; v_call: TRBV6-6; j_call: TRBJ1-2; clone_size: NA; cdr3_aa: CASSYSRGNTF; cdr3_nt: TGTGCCAGCAGTTACTCGAGAGGGAACACCTTC
d_call: TRBD1; v_call: TRBV19; j_call: TRBJ1-2; clone_size: NA; cdr3_aa: CASSLPGQGASNYGYTF; cdr3_nt: TGTGCCAGTAGTTTACCGGGACAGGGCGCCTCTAACTATGGCTACACCTTC
d_call: NA; v_call: TRBV30; j_call: TRBJ1-1; clone_size: NA; cdr3_aa: CACSEGAEAFF; cdr3_nt: TGTGCCTGTTCGGAGGGAGCTGAAGCTTTCTTT
d_call: TRBD1; v_call: TRBV6-5; j_call: TRBJ1-6; clone_size: NA; cdr3_aa: CASSHDRGTNSPLHF; cdr3_nt: TGTGCCAGCAGCCACGACAGGGGTACGAATTCACCCCTCCACTTT
d_call: NA; v_call: TRBV9; j_call: TRBJ1-1; clone_size: NA; cdr3_aa: CASSASYQGPGTEAFF; cdr3_nt: TGTGCCAGCAGCGCCAGCTACCAGGGGCCGGGAACTGAAGCTTTCTTT
d_call: NA; v_call: TRBV29-1; j_call: TRBJ2-1; clone_size: NA; cdr3_aa: CSGQVGTQIDNEQFF; cdr3_nt: TGCAGCGGTCAAGTCGGGACTCAGATCGACAATGAGCAGTTCTTC
d_call: NA; v_call: TRBV5-1; j_call: TRBJ1-1; clone_size: NA; cdr3_aa: CASSLGPDWDEAFF; cdr3_nt: TGCGCCAGCAGCTTGGGTCCGGACTGGGATGAAGCTTTCTTT
d_call: TRBD2; v_call: TRBV4-1; j_call: TRBJ2-5; clone_size: once; cdr3_aa: CASSQAGGIADFHQETQYF; cdr3_nt: TGCGCCAGCAGCCAAGCGGGGGGTATAGCGGACTTCCACCAAGAGACCCAGTACTTC
d_call: NA; v_call: TRBV7-2; j_call: TRBJ2-7; clone_size: NA; cdr3_aa: CASSLALAMAYEQYF; cdr3_nt: TGTGCCAGCAGCTTAGCTTTAGCGATGGCCTACGAGCAGTACTTC
d_call: TRBD1; v_call: TRBV29-1; j_call: TRBJ1-2; clone_size: NA; cdr3_aa: CSGGGRQGHGYTF; cdr3_nt: TGCAGCGGAGGGGGGAGACAGGGGCATGGCTACACCTTC
d_call: NA; v_call: TRBV6-5; j_call: TRBJ1-1; clone_size: NA; cdr3_aa: CASSYETRKAFF; cdr3_nt: TGTGCCAGCAGTTACGAGACGAGGAAAGCTTTCTTT
d_call: NA; v_call: TRBV30; j_call: TRBJ1-2; clone_size: NA; cdr3_aa: CAWSRVVANYGYTF; cdr3_nt: TGTGCCTGGTCCCGGGTAGTAGCTAACTATGGCTACACCTTC